The 19 T cell receptor beta chains listed next were all sequenced from one sample in a study of blood T cell repertoires in COVID-19. TCRdb's table, derived via immunoSEQ multiplex PCR, lists solely in-frame clones and lacks some. The sample lists approximately 240,000 clones; almost 85% were seen once. Sequencing used peripheral blood. Source of these receptors: a man aged 50-59 years with acute or convalescent COVID-19.

This clone was recorded a few times. The V gene is TRBV11-3, the J gene TRBJ2-5; D is uncertain. In germline, CDR1 is SGHNT, CDR2 YENEEA. This CDR3 is built from 12 residues. V lost 5 bases and J 5 bases, leaving 9 bases between the germline ends. The CDR3 spells CASSLHGETQYF. The CDR3 bases are TGTGCCAGCAGCCTCCACGGGGAGACCCAGTACTTC. Supplemented by reference TRBV11-3 and TRBJ2-5, the full variable domain reads EAGVVQSPRYKIIEKKQPVAFWCNPISGHNTLYWYLQNLGQGPELLIRYENEEAVDDSQLPKDRFSAERLKGVDSTLKIQPAELGDSAVYLCASSLHGETQYFGPGTRLLVL.

The chain has TRBV9 and TRBJ2-3; D might be TRBD1 (5 bases). Germline V gene lookup returns CDR1 SGDLS and CDR2 YYNGEE. V lost 0 bases to trimming and J lost 3 bases, with 11 bases between them. The CDR3 covers 15 residues. As DNA, the CDR3 is TGTGCCAGCAGCGTAGCTACAGGAATGACAGATACGCAGTATTTT. Translated: CASSVATGMTDTQYF. The entire variable domain, with the rest obtained from reference TRBV9 and TRBJ2-3, is as follows: DSGVTQTPKHLITATGQRVTLRCSPRSGDLSVYWYQQSLDQGLQFLIQYYNGEERAKGNILERFSAQQFPDLHSELNLSSLELGDSALYFCASSVATGMTDTQYFGPGTRLTVL.

This sequence joins TRBV5-4 and TRBJ2-1, with 9 positions matching TRBD2. The CDR3 sequence is 14 residues long. Germline CDR1 is SGHNT and CDR2 is YYREEE (reference sequence). V lost 5 bases, J lost 6 bases, and 6 bases stayed unmatched. The CDR3 DNA reads TGTGCCAGCAGGAGCGGGGGGATCTTCAATGAGCAGTTCTTC. It is translated as CASRSGGIFNEQFF.

This clone was detected only once. The chain employs TRBV19 and TRBJ1-2, with TRBD1 identical over 9 bases. Germline V gene data show CDR1 as LNHDA and CDR2 as SQIVND (reference sequence). Trimming cost V 9 bases and J 0 bases; bases outside gene matches: 11. CDR3 size: 16 residues. CDR3 in DNA: TGTGCCAGCCGGGCACAGGGGGCCCTAGCTAACTATGGCTACACCTTC. Its translation: CASRAQGALANYGYTF.

J is TRBJ2-2 and V is TRBV12-3 or TRBV12-4; D is uncertain. V was trimmed by 6 bases and J by 3 bases, leaving 5 bases between them. This CDR3 comprises 12 residues. CDR3 in amino acids: CASSVYTGELFF. In DNA form, the CDR3 reads TGTGCCAGCAGCGTTTACACCGGGGAGCTGTTTTTT.

The chain employs TRBV7-2 and TRBJ1-4; 9 nucleotides align to TRBD1. The CDR3 spans 16 residues. Germline V gene lookup returns CDR1 SGHTA and CDR2 FQGNSA. V lost 2 bases to trimming and J lost 7 bases; unmatched junction nucleotides: 8. CDR3: CASSLRGDRVLEKLFF. Written as DNA, the CDR3 is TGTGCCAGCAGCTTACGTGGGGACAGGGTGCTTGAAAAACTGTTTTTT.

This clone came up a few times. J is TRBJ2-3 and V is TRBV3-1 (or the pseudogene TRBV3-2); no firm D call. The CDR3 is made up of 14 amino acids. V dropped 4 bases and J dropped 5 bases, with 13 bases sitting between them. From germline, CDR1 is LGHDT and CDR2 YNNKEL (reference sequence). This CDR3 reads CASSLKAAQDTQYF. The CDR3 nucleotides read TGTGCCAGCAGCCTCAAGGCGGCTCAAGATACGCAGTATTTT.

Many counts were recorded for this clone. The chain carries TRBV13 and TRBJ1-4, with 7 positions matching TRBD1. CDR1 PRHDT and CDR2 FYEKMQ come from the germline V gene (reference sequence). The CDR3 loop spans 14 amino acids. With 4 bases clipped from V and 8 bases from J, the junction kept 7 bases outside the gene matches. CDR3 in amino acids: CASSSRQGREKLFF. The CDR3 nucleotides are TGTGCCAGCAGCTCCCGACAGGGACGAGAAAAACTGTTTTTT.

On this clone: One end of the junction does not line up with germline, which may come from a read error. The CDR3: CASGLRQGQGYQPQHF. The CDR3 coding sequence is TGTGCCAGCGGTTTACGACAGGGGCAGGGGTATCAGCCCCAGCATTTT. The chain is built from TRBV28 and TRBJ1-5; 8 nucleotides match TRBD1. Germline loops: CDR1 MDHEN, CDR2 SYDVKM. The CDR3 is made up of 16 amino acids.

This chain links TRBV7-2 with TRBJ1-2; D perhaps matches TRBD1 (5 bases). Germline-derived CDR1 and CDR2 are SGHTA and FQGNSA. The CDR3 is 14 residues long. Trimming shortened V by 6 bases and J by 4 bases, and 15 bases separated the two germline ends. CDR3 residues: CASSWGGDLYGYTF. CDR3 DNA: TGTGCCAGCAGTTGGGGGGGGGACCTCTATGGCTACACCTTC.

This chain uses TRBV7-6 with TRBJ1-1; D might be TRBD1 (6 bases). The germline CDR1 and CDR2 sequences are SGHVS and FNYEAQ. V lost 5 bases and J 2 bases, leaving 21 bases between the germline ends. The CDR3 length is 17 residues. CDR3 coding DNA: TGTGCCAGCAGCCCGAAAACAGGGAGTGTAATAAACACTGAAGCTTTCTTT. Translation: CASSPKTGSVINTEAFF.

The gene calls are TRBV19 and TRBJ1-4, with 7 bases aligning to TRBD1. V was pared by 6 bases and J by 10 bases, with 8 bases of the junction left unmatched. This CDR3 is built from 13 residues. Germline loops: CDR1 LNHDA, CDR2 SQIVND (reference sequence). CDR3 in DNA: TGTGCCAGTAGCGACAGGGTCTCGGCAAAACTGTTTTTT. Translated, it gives CASSDRVSAKLFF.

The CDR3 coding sequence is TGCGCCAGCAAAATAACGGGACAGGGGGCAGGGAATGAGCAGTTCTTC. This sequence encodes CASKITGQGAGNEQFF. The chain combines TRBV5-1 with TRBJ2-1; 12 positions match TRBD1. Germline assignment: CDR1 SGHRS and CDR2 YFSETQ. V lost 6 bases and J lost 7; bases outside the gene matches: 11. The CDR3 covers 16 residues.

The chain couples TRBV5-5 to TRBJ2-5; 13 bases line up with TRBD2. This CDR3 has 17 residues. V trimming: 4 bases; J trimming: 4 bases; junction bases outside the gene matches: 10. From germline, CDR1 is SGHKS and CDR2 YYEKEE (reference sequence). The CDR3 region is CASSKAGLAGRGETQYF. In nucleotides, the CDR3 is TGTGCCAGCAGCAAAGCGGGACTAGCGGGGAGGGGAGAGACCCAGTACTTC. The full variable domain, its missing parts supplied by reference TRBV5-5 and TRBJ2-5, is DAGVTQSPTHLIKTRGQQVTLRCSPISGHKSVSWYQQVLGQGPQFIFQYYEKEERGRGNFPDRFSARQFPNYSSELNVNALLLGDSALYLCASSKAGLAGRGETQYFGPGTRLLVL.

This chain links TRBV7-9 with TRBJ1-1; TRBD1 aligns across 7 bases. Trimming at V came to 5 bases and at J to 6 bases, leaving 6 bases not matched to a gene. CDR3 length equals 13 residues. The germline V gene encodes CDR1 SEHNR and CDR2 FQNEAQ (reference sequence). CDR3 sequence: CASSKSGGSEAFF. The CDR3 nucleotides are TGTGCCAGCAGCAAATCAGGGGGGTCTGAAGCTTTCTTT.

The chain has TRBV10-3 and TRBJ1-3; TRBD1 is a possible D gene (5 bases). The ends were cut back, 7 bases at V and 0 bases at J, with 10 bases in the middle. The CDR3 has 14 residues. Germline values: CDR1 ENHRY, CDR2 SYGVKD. CDR3 protein: CAITQGVSGNTIYF. The CDR3 bases are TGTGCCATCACCCAGGGTGTCTCTGGAAACACCATATATTTT.

The chain employs TRBV2 and TRBJ1-2; D remains unclear. In germline, CDR1 is SNHLY, CDR2 FYNNEI. The CDR3 is 13 amino acids. V was trimmed by 3 bases and J by 2 bases, leaving 7 bases between them. The chain's CDR3 is CASSDRGNYGYTF. The DNA of the CDR3 is TGTGCCAGCAGTGACAGAGGGAACTATGGCTACACCTTC. Using reference TRBV2 and TRBJ1-2 for the parts outside the CDR3, the full variable domain is EPEVTQTPSHQVTQMGQEVILRCVPISNHLYFYWYRQILGQKVEFLVSFYNNEISEKSEIFDDQFSVERPDGSNFTLKIRSTKLEDSAMYFCASSDRGNYGYTFGSGTRLTVV.

V is TRBV5-1 and J is TRBJ2-5; no definite D call. This CDR3 is 15 amino acids long. Germline-derived CDR1 and CDR2 are SGHRS and YFSETQ. Between the trimmed V and J ends, which lost 0 bases and 3 bases, there was a span of 12 bases. CDR3 in amino acids: CASSLASAGKETQYF. CDR3 DNA: TGCGCCAGCAGCTTGGCCTCGGCAGGCAAAGAGACCCAGTACTTC.

V usage is TRBV7-9 and J usage is TRBJ2-2; possible D gene TRBD2, 6 bases. Deletions cut 6 bases from V and 3 bases from J, with 14 bases between. Germline V gene sequence: CDR1 SEHNR, CDR2 FQNEAQ (reference sequence). The CDR3 consists of 15 residues. The CDR3 sequence is CASRPGTHYTGELFF. Written as DNA, the CDR3 is TGTGCCAGCAGACCTGGGACTCATTACACCGGGGAGCTGTTTTTT.